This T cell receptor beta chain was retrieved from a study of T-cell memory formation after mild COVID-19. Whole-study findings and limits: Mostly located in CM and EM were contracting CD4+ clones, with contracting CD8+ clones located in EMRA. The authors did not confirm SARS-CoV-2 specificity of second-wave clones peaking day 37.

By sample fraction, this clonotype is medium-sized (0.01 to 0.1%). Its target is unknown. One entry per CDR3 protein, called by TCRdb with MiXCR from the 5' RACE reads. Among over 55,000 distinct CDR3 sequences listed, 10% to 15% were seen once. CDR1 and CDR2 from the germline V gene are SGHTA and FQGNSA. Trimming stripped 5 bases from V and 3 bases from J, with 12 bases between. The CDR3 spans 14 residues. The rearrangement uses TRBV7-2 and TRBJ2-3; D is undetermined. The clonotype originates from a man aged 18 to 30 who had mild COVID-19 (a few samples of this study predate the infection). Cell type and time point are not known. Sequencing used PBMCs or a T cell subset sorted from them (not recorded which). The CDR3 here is CASSPRWETDTQYF. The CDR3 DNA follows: TGTGCCAGCAGCCCAAGGTGGGAAACAGATACGCAGTATTTT.